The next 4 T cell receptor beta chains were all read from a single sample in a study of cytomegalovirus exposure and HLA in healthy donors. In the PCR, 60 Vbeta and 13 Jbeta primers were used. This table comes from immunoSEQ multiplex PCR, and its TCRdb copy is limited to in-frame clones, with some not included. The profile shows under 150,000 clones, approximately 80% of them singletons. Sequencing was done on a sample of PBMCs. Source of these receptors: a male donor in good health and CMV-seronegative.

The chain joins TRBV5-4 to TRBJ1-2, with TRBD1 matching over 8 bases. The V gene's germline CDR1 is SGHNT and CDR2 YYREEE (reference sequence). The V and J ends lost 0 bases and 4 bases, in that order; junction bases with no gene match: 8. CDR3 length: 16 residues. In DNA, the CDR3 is TGTGCCAGCAGCTTGGGTTATTCAGGGGGCGGCTATGGCTACACCTTC. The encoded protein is CASSLGYSGGGYGYTF.

The CDR3 bases are TGTGCCAGCAGTTTAGGACAGGGAAGGGGTGAAAAACTGTTTTTT. It is translated as CASSLGQGRGEKLFF. The rearrangement links TRBV28 to TRBJ1-4; 8 bases map to TRBD1. The CDR3 has 15 amino acids. V dropped 2 bases and J dropped 7; count of bases not matched to a gene: 6. The germline CDR1 and CDR2 sequences are MDHEN and SYDVKM.

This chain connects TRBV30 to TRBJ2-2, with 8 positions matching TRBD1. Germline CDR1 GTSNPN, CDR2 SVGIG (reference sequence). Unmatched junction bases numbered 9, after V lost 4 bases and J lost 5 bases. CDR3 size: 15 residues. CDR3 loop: CAWTADRVGTGELFF. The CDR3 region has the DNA TGTGCCTGGACCGCGGACAGGGTGGGAACCGGGGAGCTGTTTTTT.

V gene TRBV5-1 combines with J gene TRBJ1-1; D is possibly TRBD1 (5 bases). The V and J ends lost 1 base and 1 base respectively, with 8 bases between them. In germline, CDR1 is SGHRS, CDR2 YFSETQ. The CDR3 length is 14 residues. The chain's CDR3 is CASSLLGQNTEAFF. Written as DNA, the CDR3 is TGCGCCAGCAGCTTGCTTGGACAGAACACTGAAGCTTTCTTT.